Below are 7 T cell receptor beta chains sequenced from a single sample in a study of blood T cells in healthy people across ages. A sample-barcoded 5' primer and a J-beta primer mix were used in a second PCR of roughly 7 to 11 cycles. Using its own MiXCR run on the 5' RACE reads, TCRdb lists one record per CDR3 protein. The sample shows 650,000 or so distinct CDR3 sequences, around 50% of them seen only once. What was sequenced was blood. The receptors originated from a woman of 80 years or more in good health.

The chain employs TRBV20-1 and TRBJ1-6; the D is unclear. The CDR3 totals 14 residues. V was shortened by 0 bases and J by 3 bases, with 6 bases between the two germline ends. The germline V gene encodes CDR1 DFQATT and CDR2 SNEGSKA (reference sequence). CDR3 coding DNA: TGCAGTGCTAGAGACCGAGACTATAATTCACCCCTCCACTTT. Protein product: CSARDRDYNSPLHF.

The rearrangement links TRBV18 to TRBJ2-2; D uncertain. Germline V gene data show CDR1 as KGHSH and CDR2 as LQKENI. V shed 3 bases and J shed 5 bases, with 10 bases lying between them. This CDR3 comprises 14 residues. CDR3 DNA sequence: TGTGCCAGCTCACCGGGTCTGGGGACCGGGGAGCTGTTTTTT. Translation: CASSPGLGTGELFF.

This clonotype was seen at least ten times. The J gene is TRBJ2-3, the V gene TRBV5-8, with D possibly TRBD2 on 6 matching bases. CDR1 and CDR2 (germline): SGHTS, YDEGEE. CDR3 length: 18 amino acids. Deletions cut 1 base from V and 2 bases from J, with 20 bases between. For the CDR3, the DNA is TGTGCCAGCAGCTTGTACGGGAGTCCCCTCGTCATCACAGATACGCAGTATTTT. It encodes CASSLYGSPLVITDTQYF.

Concerning this clonotype: This may arise from a read error, as a much more abundant clone is one base away. The chain is built from TRBV4-1 and TRBJ2-3, with D tentatively TRBD2 (6 bases). CDR3 length: 19 residues. CDR1 and CDR2 (germline): MGHRA, YSYEKL. As DNA, the CDR3 is TGCGCCAGCAGCCTTGAAACAGGCATGACTAGACACCGGCCAGATACGCGGTATTTT. This sequence encodes CASSLETGMTRHRPDTRYF.

In the case of this clonotype: This may be a read error: a much more frequent sequence differs by one nucleotide. This rearrangement joins TRBV27 to TRBJ1-4; D unclear. The germline V and J ends were trimmed by 5 bases and 5 bases, with 12 bases remaining between them. This CDR3 has 14 residues. Germline lookup yields CDR1 MNHEY and CDR2 SMNVEV (reference sequence). The CDR3 nucleotides read TGTGCCAGCAGTGACGCCCGGATGAATGAAAAACTGTTTTTT. Translating it yields CASSDARMNEKLFF. Filled out from reference TRBV27 and TRBJ1-4, the complete variable domain reads EAQVTQNPRYLITVTGKKLTVTCSQNMNHEYMSWYRQDPGLGLRQIYYSMNVEVTDKGDVPEGYKVSRKEKRNFPLILESPSPNQTSLYFCASSDARMNEKLFFGSGTQLSVL.

The V and J genes are TRBV9 and TRBJ2-5; TRBD2 matches 10 bases. V was pared by 3 bases and J by 3 bases, with 2 bases of the junction left unmatched. Germline CDR1 is SGDLS and CDR2 is YYNGEE. This CDR3 has 14 amino acids. CDR3 nucleotides: TGTGCCAGCAGCGCTACTAGCGGGGAAGAGACCCAGTACTTC. The encoded protein is CASSATSGEETQYF.

This clonotype was seen at least ten times. A much larger clone sits a single nucleotide away, making a read error possible. V gene TRBV11-3 combines with J gene TRBJ2-3; D remains ambiguous. Trimming took 5 bases from V and 5 from J, leaving 11 bases between them. This CDR3 has 13 residues. Germline CDR1 is SGHNT and CDR2 is YENEEA. The CDR3 sequence is CASSVGPGDTQYF. The CDR3 DNA sequence: TGTGCCAGCAGCGTAGGCCCGGGAGATACGCAGTATTTT.